This passage covers 18 T cell receptor beta chains from one sample sequenced in a study of patients and donors after allogeneic stem cell transplantation. TCRdb itself ran the RT-PCR reads through MiXCR, one entry per CDR3 protein. The profile shows 90,000 to 120,000 distinct CDR3 sequences, around 38% of them singletons. Sequencing was carried out using blood, either unsorted or a sorted T cell fraction (not recorded which). Source of these receptors: a human donor who was either an allogeneic HSCT recipient or a stem cell or donor lymphocyte infusion donor (not recorded which). It is not recorded whose cells these are; they may come from a transplant donor.

This clonotype occurred a few times. V gene TRBV15 combines with J gene TRBJ2-1; D not resolved. V was clipped by 6 bases and J by 6 bases, with 9 bases between them. CDR3 size: 12 residues. Germline V lookup: CDR1 LNHNV, CDR2 YYDKDF (reference sequence). This CDR3 reads CATSWSFNEQFF. The CDR3 region has the DNA TGTGCCACCAGTTGGAGCTTCAATGAGCAGTTCTTC.

J is TRBJ2-3 and V is TRBV12-3 or TRBV12-4, with unresolved D. The CDR3 totals 11 residues. The V gene lost 7 bases and the J gene lost 1 base, with 3 bases spanning the gap. This chain's CDR3 is CASTRTDTQYF. The CDR3 bases are TGTGCCAGCACCCGCACAGATACGCAGTATTTT.

V gene TRBV12-3 or TRBV12-4 combines with J gene TRBJ1-1; D possibly corresponds to TRBD1 (5 bases). The CDR3 spans 12 residues. Trimming took 6 bases from V and 6 from J, leaving 11 bases between them. CDR3 sequence reads: CASSFGTSEAFF. The DNA of the CDR3 is TGTGCCAGCAGCTTTGGGACTTCTGAAGCTTTCTTT.

The V call is TRBV13, the J call TRBJ2-3; D not resolved. CDR1 is PRHDT and CDR2 is FYEKMQ in the germline V gene (reference sequence). V shed 0 bases and J shed 5 bases, with 18 bases lying between them. The CDR3 contains 17 residues. CDR3 DNA: TGTGCCAGCAGCTTAGGTCCGGGTCAGCACACAGAAGATACGCAGTATTTT. Amino acid sequence: CASSLGPGQHTEDTQYF. Combining the CDR3 with reference TRBV13 and TRBJ2-3 gives the whole variable domain AAGVIQSPRHLIKEKRETATLKCYPIPRHDTVYWYQQGPGQDPQFLISFYEKMQSDKGSIPDRFSAQQFSDYHSELNMSSLELGDSALYFCASSLGPGQHTEDTQYFGPGTRLTVL.

The chain links TRBV10-2 to TRBJ2-1, with 7 bases fitting TRBD2. Trimming at V came to 4 bases and at J to 3 bases, leaving 3 bases not matched to a gene. The CDR3 is made up of 14 amino acids. Germline lookup yields CDR1 WSHSY and CDR2 SAAADI. CDR3 in DNA: TGCGCCAGCAGTGGACAGCGGGACTACAATGAGCAGTTCTTC. Residues: CASSGQRDYNEQFF.

The V and J genes are TRBV7-2 and TRBJ1-1; 9 bases agree with TRBD1. Germline CDR1 and CDR2: SGHTA and FQGNSA. The trim removed 4 bases at V and 4 bases at J, leaving 10 bases unmatched. The CDR3 runs 16 residues. This CDR3 reads CASSSQGARLGTEAFF. The CDR3 DNA reads as TGTGCCAGCAGCTCACAGGGGGCGCGTTTGGGCACTGAAGCTTTCTTT.

This chain joins TRBV7-9 and TRBJ1-1, with D perhaps TRBD1 (5 bases). Trimming took off 9 bases at V and 1 base at J, with 15 bases between the two ends. Germline CDR1 and CDR2: SEHNR and FQNEAQ (reference sequence). The CDR3 loop spans 14 amino acids. The CDR3, as DNA: TGTGCCAGTACCCGCGGGCAGGGGAACACTGAAGCTTTCTTT. Amino acid sequence: CASTRGQGNTEAFF.

This clonotype showed up just a few times. The chain carries TRBV7-2 and TRBJ1-6, with D unclear. Per germline, CDR1 SGHTA and CDR2 FQGNSA. Trimming removed 5 bases from V and 10 bases from J, with 21 bases in between. There are 16 residues in the CDR3. This chain's CDR3 is CASSPTPDQVGSPLHF. The CDR3, as DNA: TGTGCCAGCAGCCCCACGCCAGATCAGGTTGGCTCACCCCTCCACTTT.

This clonotype was counted only a few times. The chain links TRBV12-3 or TRBV12-4 to TRBJ1-4; 8 nucleotides agree with TRBD1. This CDR3 comprises 14 residues. Trimming at V came to 6 bases and at J to 10 bases, leaving 10 bases not matched to a gene. The CDR3: CASRFAAGGGKLFF. The CDR3 DNA sequence: TGTGCCAGCAGGTTCGCGGCAGGGGGCGGAAAACTGTTTTTT.

The rearrangement uses TRBV3-1 and TRBJ1-1; D is ambiguous. CDR1 is LGHDT, CDR2 YNNKEL, per germline (reference sequence). The CDR3 covers 14 residues. The V and J ends lost 1 base and 5 bases respectively, with 11 bases between them. CDR3 sequence (DNA): TGTGCCAGCAGCCAAGCGGAAGAGAGGACTGAAGCTTTCTTT. Translation: CASSQAEERTEAFF.

The V and J genes are TRBV20-1 and TRBJ2-1; 12 bases are a match to TRBD2. The CDR3 spans 15 residues. V shed 2 bases and J 6 bases; nucleotides not matched to a gene: 5. Germline V CDR1 and CDR2: DFQATT, SNEGSKA (reference sequence). The CDR3 here is CSARRLAGVGNEQFF. The CDR3 DNA follows: TGCAGTGCTAGACGACTAGCGGGAGTTGGCAATGAGCAGTTCTTC.

This chain connects TRBV29-1 to TRBJ2-3, with TRBD2 matching 8 bases. Looked up from germline, CDR1 is SQVTM and CDR2 is ANQGSEA. The ends lost 6 bases at V and 0 bases at J; junction bases unmatched: 5. The CDR3 contains 14 residues. The CDR3 spells CSVSGRLSTDTQYF. In DNA, the CDR3 is TGCAGCGTCAGCGGGAGACTAAGCACAGATACGCAGTATTTT.

This clonotype turned up a few times. V is TRBV20-1 and J is TRBJ1-1; tentatively, D is TRBD1 (5 bases). The V and J ends lost 3 bases and 2 bases respectively, with 10 bases between them. This CDR3 comprises 13 residues. CDR1 is DFQATT and CDR2 is SNEGSKA in the germline V gene (reference sequence). CDR3 in amino acids: CSARGTFNTEAFF. For the CDR3, the DNA is TGCAGTGCTAGGGGGACCTTTAACACTGAAGCTTTCTTT.

The V gene is TRBV10-3, the J gene TRBJ2-1, with 12 positions matching TRBD2. The CDR3 has 16 amino acids. Germline CDR1 reads ENHRY; CDR2 reads SYGVKD. The V and J ends lost 4 bases and 9 bases, in that order; junction bases with no gene match: 10. The CDR3 reads CAISAAATSGSSEQFF. Here the CDR3 DNA reads TGTGCCATCAGTGCCGCGGCGACTAGCGGGAGTTCTGAGCAGTTCTTC.

CDR3 nucleotide sequence: TGTGCCAGCAGCAGCCCAAGGAGCTCCTACAATGAGCAGTTCTTC. Translated: CASSSPRSSYNEQFF. The J gene is TRBJ2-1, the V gene TRBV7-8; no firm D call. V lost 5 bases and J 0 bases, leaving 11 bases between the germline ends. Germline CDR1 and CDR2: SGHVS and FQNEAQ. This CDR3 is 15 amino acids long.

V is TRBV5-1 and J is TRBJ2-2; D is undetermined. Trimming removed 7 bases at V and 6 bases at J, with 10 bases between. Germline assignment: CDR1 SGHRS and CDR2 YFSETQ. The CDR3 runs 12 residues. For the CDR3, the DNA is TGCGCCAGCCCTACACGCCCCGGGGAGCTGTTTTTT. Translating it yields CASPTRPGELFF. The whole variable domain, remainder taken from reference TRBV5-1 and TRBJ2-2, is KAGVTQTPRYLIKTRGQQVTLSCSPISGHRSVSWYQQTPGQGLQFLFEYFSETQRNKGNFPGRFSGRQFSNSRSEMNVSTLELGDSALYLCASPTRPGELFFGEGSRLTVL.

The chain recombines TRBV6-5 with TRBJ1-2; no clear D gene. The CDR3 totals 13 residues. Per the germline V gene, CDR1 is MNHEY and CDR2 is SVGAGI. V dropped 0 bases and J dropped 5 bases, with 7 bases sitting between them. The DNA for the CDR3 is TGTGCCAGCAGTTACTCCCGGAGATATGGCTACACCTTC. Its translation: CASSYSRRYGYTF.

The chain combines TRBV11-2 with TRBJ2-2; 11 bases are a match to TRBD2. There are 19 residues in the CDR3. The germline V gene encodes CDR1 SGHAT and CDR2 FQNNGV. J lost 0 bases, V lost 1 base, and 7 bases had no gene match. The CDR3 protein is CASSLGHLAGGPNTGELFF. CDR3 bases: TGTGCCAGCAGCTTAGGTCACCTAGCGGGAGGCCCGAACACCGGGGAGCTGTTTTTT.